This TCR beta chain was captured in a study of shared clonotypes between healthy human individuals. Study-wide points: Rarefaction analysis demonstrated incomplete sorted-subset sequencing notwithstanding large depth.

As defined, naive CD8 cells were CD45RO-negative and positively selected for CCR7, with terminally differentiated effector memory CD45RA+ cells excluded. All of the donors resided in Nashville, Tennessee, and each was a Caucasian adult. The CDR3 consists of 16 residues. From germline, CDR1 is LNHNV and CDR2 YYDKDF (reference sequence). Trimming removed 1 base from V and 8 bases from J; junction bases left unmatched: 11. Turning to this clone: The target antigen is unknown.

Method: immunoSEQ multiplex PCR; TCRdb's copy keeps in-frame clones and lacks some. This sample has 2 million to 2.5 million clones; approximately 94% occur once, and the top ten carry 1.5% to 2%. The source of this sequence is a man aged 18 to 29 in good health. Some clones in this sample may be carry-over from other donors' samples. The chain is built from TRBV15 and TRBJ2-5; 9 bases line up with TRBD2. The sample taken for sequencing was naive CD8+ T cells from PBMCs. This CDR3 reads CATSRGLAGTQVTQYF. CDR3 nucleotides: TGTGCCACCAGCAGAGGGCTAGCGGGAACGCAAGTTACCCAGTACTTC.